The rows below give T cell receptor beta chains drawn from one sample of a study of blood T cell repertoires in COVID-19. Sequencing was performed with immunoSEQ multiplex PCR; in TCRdb, only in-frame clones are kept and a portion is missing. In the table there are around 400,000 clones, around 87% of which are singletons. The sequenced material came from peripheral blood. These TCRs come from a woman aged 55-69 years with COVID-19, enrolled during active disease. CDR3s include the opening cysteine and the closing phenylalanine or tryptophan. Clone size, where shown, is once, few, many, or a class for clones that have expanded.

15	TRBV19	TRBJ2-3	NA	CASLRGSGGANTQYF
17	TRBV19	TRBJ2-1	NA	CASRQGPSGGVFHEQFF
17	TRBV24-1	TRBJ2-4	few	CATSEGPGTGEENIQYF
14	TRBV2	TRBJ1-3	NA	CASSDSVSGNTIYF
15	TRBV6-5	TRBJ2-4	NA	CASQEGSLAKNIQYF
15	TRBV9	TRBJ2-2	NA	CASSASAGGTGELFF
16	TRBV11-2	TRBJ1-4	once	CASSLAGGRSNEKLFF
14	TRBV5-1	TRBJ2-7	NA	CASSYGRVDYEQYF
8	TRBV20-1	TRBJ2-7	NA	CSAGRQYF
14	TRBV19	TRBJ1-4	few	CASSDGQINGKLFF
16	TRBV21-1	TRBJ1-5	NA	CASSPIPGHSNQPQHF
15	TRBV4-1	TRBJ1-5	NA	CASSQEQYSNQPQHF
15	TRBV7-2	TRBJ2-3	NA	CASSQDGGYTDTQYF
15	TRBV19	TRBJ1-2	NA	CASSIPGQGSYGYTF
11	TRBV15	TRBJ2-7	NA	CATSIIDEQYF
14	TRBV5-8	TRBJ1-5	NA	CASRRTGSNQPQHF
13	TRBV28	TRBJ1-4	NA	CASSIGLGEKLFF
17	TRBV7-6	TRBJ2-3	NA	CASSYDTSTGGADTQYF
14	TRBV6-5	TRBJ1-1	once	CASSRGTLNTEAFF
15	TRBV7-2	TRBJ1-5	few	CASSLEEGPNQPQHF
12	TRBV3-1/TRBV3-2	TRBJ1-2	NA	CASSRTGGGYTF
15	TRBV28	TRBJ1-1	NA	CASSLVLLGSTEAFF
15	TRBV19	TRBJ1-5	NA	CASSPDRYSNQPQHF
13	TRBV15	TRBJ1-4	NA	CATSTVSGEKLFF
14	TRBV29-1	TRBJ2-7	once	CSALGLRSSYEQYF
14	TRBV10-3	TRBJ1-5	once	CASRGWEGNQPQHF
14	TRBV3-1/TRBV3-2	TRBJ2-5	NA	CASSRGGVVETQYF
16	TRBV9	TRBJ2-5	NA	CASSVGRIATGETQYF
13	TRBV7-8	TRBJ2-2	NA	CASSLVGLKELFF
14	TRBV2	TRBJ1-2	once	CASSVGQANYGYTF
16	TRBV3-1/TRBV3-2	TRBJ1-4	NA	CASSPSLTGFNEKLFF
15	TRBV6-1	TRBJ1-6	NA	CASSEAPEGWAPLHF
13	TRBV5-4	TRBJ1-6	NA	CASSPGQVTPLHF
13	TRBV6-5	TRBJ1-1	few	CASIDSTHTEAFF
15	TRBV7-8	TRBJ2-7	NA	CASSLGDRGTYEQYF
13	TRBV18	TRBJ2-7	once	CASSPLETYEQYF
14	TRBV18	TRBJ2-5	NA	CASSPTGFQETQYF
15	TRBV19	TRBJ1-3	NA	CASMVQGSSGNTIYF
14	TRBV10-3	TRBJ2-5	NA	CATRPGTGGETQYF
12	TRBV7-9	TRBJ2-3	NA	CASSLLASAQYF
15	TRBV5-1	TRBJ1-3	once	CASSLGTGDRNTIYF
12	TRBV30	TRBJ1-1	NA	CAWRLGDTEAFF
14	TRBV19	TRBJ1-5	NA	CASSSRQEDQPQHF
15	TRBV2	TRBJ2-7	once	CASSEDRGRSYEQYF
14	TRBV27	TRBJ1-6	NA	CASTPRRDNSPLHF
16	TRBV15	TRBJ2-7	once	CATSRLTTGQPYEQYF
15	TRBV24-1	TRBJ1-2	NA	CATSDPRQGEGGYTF
16	TRBV10-3	TRBJ2-1	NA	CAISESSGGARNEQFF
14	TRBV11-3	TRBJ1-1	NA	CASSMGGKNTEAFF
14	TRBV18	TRBJ1-4	once	CASSPDREDEKLFF
15	TRBV7-2	TRBJ1-6	NA	CASSPRQGLNSPLHF